This T cell receptor beta chain was profiled in a study of OX40 agonist ivuxolimab in advanced cancers. Germline CDR1 and CDR2: SGDLS and YYNGEE. Trimming took 0 bases from V and 5 from J; bases not matched to a gene: 10. The CDR3 is 17 residues long. Repertoires were generated with immunoSEQ multiplex PCR, while TCRdb's copy carries only in-frame clones and drops some. Of 60,000 to 70,000 clones in the sample, 85% to 90% were seen once. The chain recombines TRBV9 with TRBJ2-3, with 9 bases identical to TRBD2. The receptor was isolated from an adult with an advanced solid tumor such as melanoma, head and neck, liver or kidney cancer. The sequencing used CD4+ or CD8+ T cells sorted from blood, collected in a trial of the OX40 agonist ivuxolimab. CDR3 sequence (DNA): TGTGCCAGCAGCGTAGGAGGAGGCGGGGGGGCCGGAGATACGCAGTATTTT. Translation: CASSVGGGGGAGDTQYF.